A single sample gave rise to the 19 T cell receptor beta chains below, sequenced in a study of metastatic and nonmetastatic thyroid tumors (dated by TCRdb to the early 2020s). None of the patients had been given any treatment before thyroid surgery. Receptors were amplified or captured by PCR. Instrument on record: Illumina HiSeq 4000. In-frame beta chains were kept once TCRdb had trimmed the public reads at Q25 with fastp and called clones with MiXCR. The sample table records around 15,000 clones; approximately 19% of these occur just once. The top ten clones comprise roughly 14% of the sample. The source material was blood. The source of these receptors is a female donor with papillary thyroid cancer or a benign thyroid nodule (not recorded which). Some clones in this sample may be carry-over from other donors' samples.

V usage is TRBV24-1 and J usage is TRBJ1-2, with TRBD1 matching over 9 bases. Trimming cost V 11 bases and J 6 bases; bases outside gene matches: 18. Germline loops: CDR1 KGHDR, CDR2 SFDVKD. The CDR3 totals 16 residues. This CDR3 reads CASSPGQGTTEDGYTF. The CDR3 region has the DNA TGTGCCAGCAGCCCGGGACAGGGCACAACAGAGGATGGCTACACCTTC.

Ten or more counts support this clone. The sample has other DNA sequences that encode this CDR3 too. V is TRBV3-1 and J is TRBJ2-1, with D maybe TRBD2 (5 bases). This CDR3 spans 15 amino acids. Germline lookup yields CDR1 LGHDT and CDR2 YNNKEL (reference sequence). Trimming stripped 0 bases from V and 5 bases from J, with 11 bases between. CDR3 residues: CASSQDAGRDNEQFF. CDR3 bases: TGTGCCAGCAGCCAAGATGCGGGCAGAGACAATGAGCAGTTCTTC.

This clone was found many times. V usage is TRBV10-2 and J usage is TRBJ2-7; 11 bases fit TRBD2. Germline V CDR1 and CDR2: WSHSY, SAAADI. The V segment lost 7 bases and the J segment 2 bases; nucleotides outside the gene matches: 10. The CDR3 spans 16 residues. CDR3 sequence reads: CASTQGPTSGTYEQYF. The CDR3 DNA follows: TGCGCCAGCACTCAAGGTCCGACTAGCGGGACCTACGAGCAGTACTTC.

Many counts were recorded for this clone. The chain carries TRBV5-8 and TRBJ2-3, with 9 bases that match TRBD1. Trimming at V came to 6 bases and at J to 5 bases, leaving 10 bases not matched to a gene. The CDR3 is 15 amino acids. The germline CDR1 and CDR2 sequences are SGHTS and YDEGEE. The CDR3 sequence: CASNKRTGVVDTQYF. CDR3 DNA sequence: TGTGCCAGCAACAAACGGACAGGGGTAGTAGATACGCAGTATTTT.

This chain links TRBV18 with TRBJ1-2; 8 nucleotides align to TRBD1. V lost 3 bases and J lost 1; bases outside the gene matches: 1. Germline values: CDR1 KGHSH, CDR2 LQKENI. The CDR3 runs to 14 residues. CDR3 sequence (DNA): TGTGCCAGCTCACCGGGACAGGTTAACTATGGCTACACCTTC. Protein product: CASSPGQVNYGYTF.

This clone counts as medium-sized. The genes are TRBV28 and TRBJ2-7; D ambiguous. There are 13 residues in the CDR3. The germline V and J ends were trimmed by 6 bases and 5 bases, with 14 bases remaining between them. The V gene's germline CDR1 is MDHEN and CDR2 SYDVKM. The CDR3 DNA follows: TGTGCCAGCAGCCGATTATCCCAGGACGAGCAGTACTTC. Its protein product is CASSRLSQDEQYF.

This clone was counted at least ten times. The V gene is TRBV7-8, the J gene TRBJ1-4, with D unresolved. Between the trimmed V and J ends, which lost 6 bases and 3 bases, there was a span of 14 bases. The CDR3 extends over 15 amino acids. Germline V CDR1 and CDR2: SGHVS, FQNEAQ. The CDR3 is CASSPGSLANEKLFF. The CDR3 DNA sequence: TGTGCCAGCAGTCCGGGGTCCCTAGCTAATGAAAAACTGTTTTTT. The full variable domain, its missing parts supplied by reference TRBV7-8 and TRBJ1-4, is GAGVSQSPRYKVAKRGQDVALRCDPISGHVSLFWYQQALGQGPEFLTYFQNEAQLDKSGLPSDRFFAERPEGSVSTLKIQRTQQEDSAVYLCASSPGSLANEKLFFGSGTQLSVL.

This clone was recorded at least ten times. The J gene is TRBJ1-5, the V gene TRBV2; D perhaps matches TRBD1 (6 bases). This CDR3 has 12 amino acids. In germline, CDR1 is SNHLY, CDR2 FYNNEI. The V end was cut by 4 bases, the J end by 8 bases, with 9 bases between. CDR3 residues: CASSGGGEPQHF. Written as DNA, the CDR3 is TGTGCCAGCAGTGGAGGGGGTGAGCCCCAGCATTTT. Supplemented by reference TRBV2 and TRBJ1-5, the full variable domain reads EPEVTQTPSHQVTQMGQEVILRCVPISNHLYFYWYRQILGQKVEFLVSFYNNEISEKSEIFDDQFSVERPDGSNFTLKIRSTKLEDSAMYFCASSGGGEPQHFGDGTRLSIL.

This clone was picked up many times. The chain carries TRBV30 and TRBJ2-7, with D maybe TRBD2 (6 bases). The CDR3 consists of 15 residues. V was clipped by 0 bases and J by 1 base, with 13 bases between them. CDR1 is GTSNPN, CDR2 SVGIG, per germline (reference sequence). The CDR3 sequence: CAWSVEDGGSYEQYF. For the CDR3, the DNA is TGTGCCTGGAGTGTAGAGGATGGGGGGTCCTACGAGCAGTACTTC.

On this clone itself: An end of the junction differs from the germline gene, which may be a read error. The V call is TRBV4-3, the J call TRBJ2-1; 7 bases fit TRBD2. The CDR3 runs to 13 residues. Looked up from germline, CDR1 is LGHNA and CDR2 is YSLEER. DNA of the CDR3: TGCGCCAGCAGCCGAGGACTAGGCCCTGAGAAGTTCTTC. Protein product: CASSRGLGPEKFF.

This clone was seen ten or more times. The J gene is TRBJ1-5, the V gene TRBV5-5; D remains ambiguous. The V end lost 0 bases, the J end lost 9 bases, and 7 bases lay between the germline ends. Germline CDR1 SGHKS, CDR2 YYEKEE (reference sequence). This CDR3 contains 12 residues. The CDR3 nucleotides read TGTGCCAGCAGCTTGGAGGACGGGCCCCAGCATTTT. It encodes CASSLEDGPQHF.

The chain carries TRBV30 and TRBJ1-6; D is ambiguous. CDR1 is GTSNPN and CDR2 is SVGIG in the germline V gene (reference sequence). With 0 bases removed from V and 9 bases from J, the gap between germline ends came to 12 bases. The CDR3 has 14 residues. The CDR3 DNA reads TGTGCCTGGAGTGTCGGGAATTCTTTTTCACCCCTCCACTTT. It is translated as CAWSVGNSFSPLHF.

This clone was counted at least ten times. The chain employs TRBV2 and TRBJ2-5; D is perhaps TRBD1 (6 bases). Germline CDR1 reads SNHLY; CDR2 reads FYNNEI. The CDR3 loop spans 14 amino acids. Trimming took 6 bases from V and 2 from J, leaving 13 bases between them. The CDR3 DNA reads TGTGCCAGCAGATCCGACAGGTTACAAGAGACCCAGTACTTC. Its translation is CASRSDRLQETQYF.

This clone was counted ten times or more. The chain combines TRBV12-3 or TRBV12-4 with TRBJ2-7; D call uncertain. Trimming removed 3 bases from V and 2 bases from J, with 8 bases in between. This CDR3 region has 13 residues. CDR3 bases: TGTGCCAGCAGTTTCGCTTTAACCTACGAGCAGTACTTC. Its protein product is CASSFALTYEQYF.

This clone was seen at least ten times. In the same sample, other DNA sequences code for this CDR3. This chain joins TRBV18 and TRBJ2-7, with a weak D call TRBD1 (6 bases). This CDR3 is 14 amino acids long. CDR1 is KGHSH, CDR2 LQKENI, per germline. The V and J ends lost 6 bases and 2 bases respectively, with 14 bases between them. In nucleotides, the CDR3 is TGTGCCAGCTCTCCGGACAGCTACGCCTACGAGCAGTACTTC. This sequence encodes CASSPDSYAYEQYF.

The chain has TRBV7-6 and TRBJ1-1; D call uncertain. Trimming left V 8 bases short and J 3 bases short, with 10 bases between. In germline, CDR1 is SGHVS, CDR2 FNYEAQ. The CDR3 runs to 12 residues. The CDR3 bases are TGTGCCAGCCGGAACTCGGACACTGAAGCTTTCTTT. It specifies CASRNSDTEAFF.

The chain uses TRBV11-2 and TRBJ2-7; 12 bases map to TRBD2. The V gene's germline CDR1 is SGHAT and CDR2 FQNNGV. After removal of 6 bases from V and 0 bases from J, the junction contained 12 bases not matched to a gene. This CDR3 is built from 18 residues. The CDR3 sequence is CASRHPGTSGPRSYEQYF. CDR3 in DNA: TGTGCCAGCAGACACCCCGGGACTAGCGGGCCGCGCTCCTACGAGCAGTACTTC.

This clone was counted a few times. At one end, the junction sequence differs from germline, possibly due to a read error. The chain uses TRBV10-1 and TRBJ2-1; unclear D gene. This CDR3 spans 13 amino acids. The germline V gene has CDR1 WNHNN and CDR2 SYGVQD (reference sequence). The CDR3 DNA is TGCACCAGCAGTTCGAATTCGAGAAATGAGCAGTTCTTC. Encoded protein: CTSSSNSRNEQFF.

The table lists this clone with many counts. The genes are TRBV7-2 and TRBJ2-7; 7 bases agree with TRBD1. From germline, CDR1 is SGHTA and CDR2 FQGNSA. Trimming cost V 3 bases and J 2 bases; bases outside gene matches: 4. This CDR3 is built from 14 residues. CDR3: CASSFRQGAYEQYF. CDR3 DNA sequence: TGTGCCAGCAGCTTTCGACAGGGAGCCTACGAGCAGTACTTC.